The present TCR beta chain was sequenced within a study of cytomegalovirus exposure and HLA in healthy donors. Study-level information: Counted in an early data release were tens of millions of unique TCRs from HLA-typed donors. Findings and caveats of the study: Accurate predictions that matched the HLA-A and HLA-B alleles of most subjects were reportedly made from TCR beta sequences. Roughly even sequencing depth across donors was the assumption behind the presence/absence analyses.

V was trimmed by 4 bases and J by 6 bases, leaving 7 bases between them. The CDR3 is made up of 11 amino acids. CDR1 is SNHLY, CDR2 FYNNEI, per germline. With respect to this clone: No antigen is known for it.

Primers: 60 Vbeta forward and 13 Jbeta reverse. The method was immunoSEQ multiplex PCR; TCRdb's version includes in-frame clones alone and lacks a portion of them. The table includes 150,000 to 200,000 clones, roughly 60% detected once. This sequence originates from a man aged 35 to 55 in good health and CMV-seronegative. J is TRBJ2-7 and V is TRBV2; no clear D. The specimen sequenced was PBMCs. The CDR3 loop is CASSVASEQYF. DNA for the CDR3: TGTGCCAGCAGTGTGGCTTCCGAGCAGTACTTC.